The 24 T cell receptor beta chains given below trace back to one sample, sequenced in a study of shared clonotypes between healthy human individuals. Clones were read by immunoSEQ multiplex PCR, and TCRdb kept only the in-frame ones, dropping some. This sample has 550,000 to 850,000 clones, with 74% found just once. The material sequenced was memory CD4+ T cells sorted from blood. Indicated subset: CD45RA-negative fraction. These receptors all come from a woman in her twenties or thirties in good health.

This clone was picked up a small number of times. This chain links TRBV11-2 with TRBJ1-1; 7 bases align to TRBD1. The V gene end was trimmed by 5 bases and the J gene end by 3 bases; junction bases not matched to a gene: 18. This CDR3 is 18 amino acids long. Germline CDR1 reads SGHAT; CDR2 reads FQNNGV. The CDR3 DNA sequence: TGTGCCAGCAGCCCTGGGAGGGGACAGACAATAGGCCACACTGAAGCTTTCTTT. It is translated as CASSPGRGQTIGHTEAFF.

The chain combines TRBV10-1 with TRBJ2-7; D not certain. V was shortened by 7 bases and J by 5 bases, with 15 bases between the two germline ends. The germline CDR1 and CDR2 sequences are WNHNN and SYGVQD (reference sequence). The CDR3 has 13 residues. The CDR3 is CASIFLGSDEQYF. DNA of the CDR3: TGCGCCAGCATCTTTCTCGGATCCGACGAGCAGTACTTC.

This rearrangement joins TRBV7-2 to TRBJ2-4; possible D gene TRBD2, 5 bases. Trimming took off 1 base at V and 8 bases at J, with 12 bases between the two ends. CDR1 SGHTA and CDR2 FQGNSA come from the germline V gene. The CDR3 length is 14 residues. CDR3 nucleotides: TGTGCCAGCAGCTTAGGGACTCAAGGAGACATTCAGTACTTC. This sequence encodes CASSLGTQGDIQYF.

The chain uses TRBV19 and TRBJ2-1; 8 bases agree with TRBD2. This CDR3 is built from 14 residues. J gave up 9 bases and V 3 bases, and 7 bases lay outside the gene matches. Germline CDR1 LNHDA, CDR2 SQIVND (reference sequence). The CDR3 loop reads CASSIGRGQSEQFF. CDR3 DNA: TGTGCCAGTAGTATCGGGAGGGGCCAAAGTGAGCAGTTCTTC.

The chain carries TRBV9 and TRBJ2-2; 7 bases match TRBD2. V shed 1 base and J 6 bases; nucleotides not matched to a gene: 6. The CDR3 contains 15 residues. Germline loops: CDR1 SGDLS, CDR2 YYNGEE. The CDR3 loop is CASSVRLAPAGELFF. DNA of the CDR3: TGTGCCAGCAGCGTAAGACTAGCCCCGGCCGGGGAGCTGTTTTTT.

Turning to this clone: The sample holds other DNA sequences that translate to the same CDR3. The rearrangement links TRBV18 to TRBJ2-5, with D possibly matching TRBD1 (6 bases). CDR3 length: 13 residues. V was clipped by 6 bases and J by 2 bases, with 10 bases between them. CDR1 KGHSH and CDR2 LQKENI come from the germline V gene. The CDR3 here is CASSLGQQETQYF. Here the CDR3 DNA reads TGTGCCAGCTCCCTCGGACAGCAAGAGACCCAGTACTTC.

This chain joins TRBV7-9 and TRBJ2-2; 9 nucleotides line up with TRBD1. V dropped 5 bases and J dropped 6; count of bases not matched to a gene: 7. Germline lookup yields CDR1 SEHNR and CDR2 FQNEAQ (reference sequence). This CDR3 is 15 amino acids long. The CDR3 region has the DNA TGTGCCAGCAGCCTTGGACAGGGGTACGCCGGGGAGCTGTTTTTT. Its protein is CASSLGQGYAGELFF.

The CDR3 loop reads CASSQERTLNTEAFF. In nucleotides, the CDR3 is TGTGCCAGCAGCCAAGAAAGAACCCTGAACACTGAAGCTTTCTTT. The rearrangement links TRBV4-2 to TRBJ1-1; D gene ambiguous. Looked up from germline, CDR1 is LGHNA and CDR2 is YNFKEQ. Trimming pared 0 bases from V and 0 bases from J, leaving 8 bases between. The CDR3 spans 15 residues.

This clone occurred once. The CDR3 DNA reads as TGCGCCAGCAGCATCCGACAGGGGAAAGAGACCCAGTACTTC. It specifies CASSIRQGKETQYF. The chain uses TRBV5-1 and TRBJ2-5, with 8 bases lining up with TRBD1. The V gene end was trimmed by 4 bases and the J gene end by 3 bases; junction bases not matched to a gene: 5. Germline-derived CDR1 and CDR2 are SGHRS and YFSETQ. The CDR3 totals 14 residues.

V is TRBV28 and J is TRBJ2-5; 14 bases are a match to TRBD2. The germline CDR1 and CDR2 sequences are MDHEN and SYDVKM. The CDR3 is made up of 19 amino acids. V lost 1 base and J lost 4; bases outside the gene matches: 11. In DNA form, the CDR3 reads TGTGCCAGCAGTTTATCCGGGACTAGCGGGAGCGGGACGCGAGAGACCCAGTACTTC. It is translated as CASSLSGTSGSGTRETQYF.

For this clone: Other DNA sequences from this sample encode an identical CDR3 as well. The chain joins TRBV28 to TRBJ1-2, with D unresolved. CDR1 MDHEN and CDR2 SYDVKM come from the germline V gene. This CDR3 comprises 13 residues. Trimming removed 2 bases at V and 2 bases at J, with 6 bases between. In DNA, the CDR3 is TGTGCCAGCAGTTTAGGAGTAAACTATGGCTACACCTTC. Its protein product is CASSLGVNYGYTF.

The V gene is TRBV27, the J gene TRBJ2-4, with TRBD2 matching 14 bases. The germline V gene has CDR1 MNHEY and CDR2 SMNVEV (reference sequence). The junction had 7 bases not matched to a gene; V was cut back by 8 bases and J by 4 bases. The CDR3 extends over 16 amino acids. The CDR3 loop is CASGRLAGGVKNIQYF. The CDR3 region has the DNA TGTGCCAGCGGTAGACTAGCGGGAGGGGTAAAAAACATTCAGTACTTC.

The chain couples TRBV5-1 to TRBJ1-5; 8 bases align to TRBD1. Trimming removed 4 bases from V and 3 bases from J; junction bases left unmatched: 6. This CDR3 contains 15 residues. Looked up from germline, CDR1 is SGHRS and CDR2 is YFSETQ. The CDR3, as DNA: TGCGCCAGCAGCGAAGGGACAGGACCCAATCAGCCCCAGCATTTT. As protein: CASSEGTGPNQPQHF.

This clone was seen a single time. The chain is built from TRBV15 and TRBJ2-7; 12 bases are a match to TRBD2. This CDR3 comprises 16 residues. Germline V gene data show CDR1 as LNHNV and CDR2 as YYDKDF (reference sequence). V lost 1 base, J lost 6 bases, and 7 bases stayed unmatched. The CDR3 DNA reads as TGTGCCACCAGCAGAGGTCCACTAGCGGGAGGTCCCGAGCAGTACTTC. Translation gives CATSRGPLAGGPEQYF. The whole variable domain, remainder taken from reference TRBV15 and TRBJ2-7, is DAMVIQNPRYQVTQFGKPVTLSCSQTLNHNVMYWYQQKSSQAPKLLFHYYDKDFNNEADTPDNFQSRRPNTSFCFLDIRSPGLGDTAMYLCATSRGPLAGGPEQYFGPGTRLTVT.

This rearrangement joins TRBV5-4 to TRBJ2-7; D remains unclear. This CDR3 has 14 residues. Germline CDR1 and CDR2: SGHNT and YYREEE (reference sequence). V was shortened by 1 base and J by 0 bases, with 8 bases between the two germline ends. In nucleotides, the CDR3 is TGTGCCAGCAGCTTGATGGCAGGCTCCTACGAGCAGTACTTC. It yields the protein CASSLMAGSYEQYF.

CDR3 in amino acids: CATSRSTGDSQPQHF. For the CDR3, the DNA is TGTGCCACCAGCAGATCAACAGGGGACAGTCAGCCCCAGCATTTT. The J gene is TRBJ1-5, the V gene TRBV15; 7 bases line up with TRBD1. After removal of 2 bases from V and 6 bases from J, the junction contained 7 bases not matched to a gene. The CDR3 spans 15 residues. The germline V gene has CDR1 LNHNV and CDR2 YYDKDF (reference sequence).

The chain links TRBV7-9 to TRBJ2-7; 7 nucleotides match TRBD1. This CDR3 has 14 amino acids. V gave up 5 bases and J gave up 5 bases; unmatched junction bases: 9. Looked up from germline, CDR1 is SEHNR and CDR2 is FQNEAQ (reference sequence). CDR3 sequence: CASSDTGTANEQYF. The CDR3 DNA follows: TGTGCCAGCAGCGATACCGGGACAGCCAACGAGCAGTACTTC. Combining the CDR3 with reference TRBV7-9 and TRBJ2-7 gives the whole variable domain DTGVSQNPRHKITKRGQNVTFRCDPISEHNRLYWYRQTLGQGPEFLTYFQNEAQLEKSRLLSDRFSAERPKGSFSTLEIQRTEQGDSAMYLCASSDTGTANEQYFGPGTRLTVT.

The rearrangement uses TRBV4-2 and TRBJ1-5; the match to TRBD1 covers 12 bases. The CDR3 is 17 amino acids. With 2 bases clipped from V and 6 bases from J, the junction kept 8 bases outside the gene matches. The germline V gene has CDR1 LGHNA and CDR2 YNFKEQ. CDR3 protein: CASSQSGQGAGSQPQHF. CDR3 sequence (DNA): TGTGCCAGCAGCCAATCGGGACAGGGGGCCGGGAGTCAGCCCCAGCATTTT.

This chain uses TRBV13 with TRBJ1-1; D gene uncertain. CDR3 length: 11 amino acids. Trimming removed 1 base from V and 9 bases from J, with 6 bases in between. Germline V lookup: CDR1 PRHDT, CDR2 FYEKMQ (reference sequence). CDR3 loop: CASSLERQAFF. DNA for the CDR3: TGTGCCAGCAGCTTAGAGAGGCAAGCTTTCTTT.

The chain combines TRBV7-2 with TRBJ2-7; D is perhaps TRBD2 (6 bases). The CDR3 has 15 amino acids. Germline CDR1 SGHTA, CDR2 FQGNSA. V was pared by 6 bases and J by 2 bases, with 17 bases between. The CDR3 loop reads CASSPGALIPYEQYF. CDR3 sequence (DNA): TGTGCCAGCAGTCCGGGAGCCCTCATCCCCTACGAGCAGTACTTC. The full variable domain, in which reference TRBV7-2 and TRBJ2-7 provide the parts outside the CDR3, is GAGVSQSPSNKVTEKGKDVELRCDPISGHTALYWYRQSLGQGLEFLIYFQGNSAPDKSGLPSDRFSAERTGGSVSTLTIQRTQQEDSAVYLCASSPGALIPYEQYFGPGTRLTVT.

There are a few counts of this clone. V is TRBV10-3 and J is TRBJ2-2; unclear D gene. The V and J ends lost 6 bases and 3 bases respectively, with 11 bases between them. Germline V gives CDR1 ENHRY, CDR2 SYGVKD. The CDR3 consists of 14 residues. DNA for the CDR3: TGTGCCATCAGACCAGCTAGGGACACCGGGGAGCTGTTTTTT. This gives the protein CAIRPARDTGELFF.

The chain uses TRBV18 and TRBJ2-3, with a possible D match to TRBD2 (6 bases). The V gene lost 2 bases and the J gene lost 4 bases, with 7 bases spanning the gap. Germline CDR1 reads KGHSH; CDR2 reads LQKENI. This CDR3 is built from 13 residues. The CDR3 sequence: CASSPGGSDTQYF. CDR3 nucleotide sequence: TGTGCCAGCTCACCAGGAGGGTCAGATACGCAGTATTTT.

The rearrangement uses TRBV4-2 and TRBJ2-6, with D unclear. The CDR3 is 13 amino acids. CDR1 is LGHNA and CDR2 is YNFKEQ in the germline V gene. The V gene lost 5 bases and the J gene lost 3 bases, with 5 bases spanning the gap. This CDR3 is CASSFFGANVLTF. DNA of the CDR3: TGTGCCAGCAGCTTTTTTGGGGCCAACGTCCTGACTTTC.

The chain recombines TRBV5-6 with TRBJ2-7; 9 nucleotides match TRBD1. Germline V gene sequence: CDR1 SGHDT, CDR2 YYEEEE. The CDR3 extends over 14 amino acids. V was clipped by 6 bases and J by 4 bases; unmatched bases: 8. CDR3 protein: CASTRRDRDYEQYF. DNA of the CDR3: TGTGCCAGCACCCGACGGGACAGGGATTACGAGCAGTACTTC.